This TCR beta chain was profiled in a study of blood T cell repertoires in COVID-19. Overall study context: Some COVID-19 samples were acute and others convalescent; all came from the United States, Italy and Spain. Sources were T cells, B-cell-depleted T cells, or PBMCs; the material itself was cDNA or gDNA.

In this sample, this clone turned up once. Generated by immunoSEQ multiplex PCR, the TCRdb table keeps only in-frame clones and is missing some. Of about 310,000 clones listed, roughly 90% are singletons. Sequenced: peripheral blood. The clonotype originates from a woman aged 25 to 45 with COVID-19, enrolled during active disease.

The CDR3 DNA sequence: TGTGCCATCGATCTGAGAGGAGCCGATGGCTACACCTTC. The encoded protein is CAIDLRGADGYTF. The chain employs TRBV28 and TRBJ1-2; D not resolved. This CDR3 has 13 residues. The germline V gene has CDR1 MDHEN and CDR2 SYDVKM. Trimming removed 10 bases at V and 6 bases at J, with 18 bases between.